One and the same sample provided the 2 T cell receptor beta chains below, sequenced in a study of cytomegalovirus exposure and HLA in healthy donors. PCR involved 60 Vbeta and 13 Jbeta primers. The table came from immunoSEQ multiplex PCR; TCRdb's copy has only in-frame clones and leaves some out. The sample lists some 130,000 clones, 80% occurring once. Sample: PBMCs. The receptors come from a human donor in good health.

This chain connects TRBV6-1 to TRBJ1-2; a weak D match, TRBD1 (5 bases). Trimming removed 7 bases at V and 4 bases at J, with 13 bases between. In germline, CDR1 is MNHNS, CDR2 SASEGT. The CDR3 loop spans 13 amino acids. The CDR3 bases are TGTGCCAGCACCCCGGGGGGGGGCTATGGCTACACCTTC. Its protein is CASTPGGGYGYTF.

The rearrangement links TRBV7-3 to TRBJ2-2; the match to TRBD2 covers 10 bases. The CDR3 has 14 residues. In germline, CDR1 is SGHTA, CDR2 FQGTGA. V lost 5 bases and J lost 7; bases outside the gene matches: 4. DNA of the CDR3: TGTGCCAGCAGCCCTAGCGGGGGATACGGGGAGCTGTTTTTT. Amino acids: CASSPSGGYGELFF. Full variable domain (outside the CDR3, taken from reference TRBV7-3 and TRBJ2-2): GAGVSQTPSNKVTEKGKYVELRCDPISGHTALYWYRQSLGQGPEFLIYFQGTGAADDSGLPNDRFFAVRPEGSVSTLKIQRTERGDSAVYLCASSPSGGYGELFFGEGSRLTVL.